This T cell receptor (beta chain) was observed in a study of T cells in Graves' hyperthyroidism and ophthalmopathy. This clonotype has at least ten counts. Amplified regions were TCR beta CDR3 sequences from RNA transcripts. A set of HTBI primers served as the primers for a first-round RT-PCR of the TCR CDR3. One entry per CDR3 protein results from TCRdb running MiXCR on the multiplex PCR reads. Found here are more than 300,000 distinct CDR3 sequences, over 11% of them singletons; the top ten hold roughly 9.6%. The sequence came from a woman aged 55 to 70 with Graves' hyperthyroidism. Source material: blood.

CDR3 in DNA: TGTGCCAGCAATACAGGGGGCCCCTCCTACGAGCAGTACTTC. Residues: CASNTGGPSYEQYF. This rearrangement joins TRBV2 to TRBJ2-7; 9 bases match TRBD1. V shed 7 bases and J 0 bases; nucleotides not matched to a gene: 4. The CDR3 spans 14 residues. Germline assignment: CDR1 SNHLY and CDR2 FYNNEI.